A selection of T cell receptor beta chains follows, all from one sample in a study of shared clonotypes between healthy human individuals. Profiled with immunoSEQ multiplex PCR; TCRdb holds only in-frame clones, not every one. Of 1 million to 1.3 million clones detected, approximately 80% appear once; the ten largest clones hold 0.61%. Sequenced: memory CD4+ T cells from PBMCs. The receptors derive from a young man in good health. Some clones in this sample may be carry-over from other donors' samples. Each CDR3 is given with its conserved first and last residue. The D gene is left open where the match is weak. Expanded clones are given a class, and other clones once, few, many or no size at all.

CDR3aa: CASSQEPAGLLYNEQFF
CDR3nt: TGTGCCAGCAGCCAAGAACCGGCAGGACTACTCTACAATGAGCAGTTCTTC
len: 17
j_gene: TRBJ2-1
abundance: -
d_gene: -
v_gene: TRBV4-2

CDR3aa: CASSLRAGVGTGELFF
CDR3nt: TGCGCCAGCAGCTTGAGGGCGGGAGTCGGTACCGGGGAGCTGTTTTTT
len: 16
j_gene: TRBJ2-2
abundance: -
d_gene: TRBD2
v_gene: TRBV5-1

CDR3aa: CASQGGTGGVDEQFF
CDR3nt: TGTGCCAGCCAGGGGGGAACGGGAGGGGTGGATGAGCAGTTCTTC
len: 15
j_gene: TRBJ2-1
abundance: -
d_gene: -
v_gene: TRBV6-1

CDR3aa: CASSLTAGEVGEQFF
CDR3nt: TGTGCCAGCAGCTTAACAGCGGGAGAGGTAGGAGAGCAGTTCTTC
len: 15
j_gene: TRBJ2-1
abundance: -
d_gene: TRBD2
v_gene: TRBV7-7

CDR3aa: CASSTRRNLNSEQYF
CDR3nt: TGTGCCAGCAGCACCCGAAGGAACTTGAATAGTGAGCAGTACTTC
len: 15
j_gene: TRBJ2-7
abundance: once
d_gene: -
v_gene: TRBV7-2

CDR3aa: CASSLGPRQGAYEQYF
CDR3nt: TGTGCCAGCAGCTTAGGCCCGAGGCAGGGTGCCTACGAGCAGTACTTC
len: 16
j_gene: TRBJ2-7
abundance: -
d_gene: -
v_gene: TRBV7-3

CDR3aa: CASSRITNTEAFF
CDR3nt: TGTGCCAGCAGTCGGATCACGAACACTGAAGCTTTCTTT
len: 13
j_gene: TRBJ1-1
abundance: -
d_gene: -
v_gene: TRBV6-6

CDR3aa: CASSLRQFWTGELFF
CDR3nt: TGTGCCAGCAGTTTACGGCAGTTCTGGACCGGGGAGCTGTTTTTT
len: 15
j_gene: TRBJ2-2
abundance: -
d_gene: -
v_gene: TRBV28

CDR3aa: CASTGQSNEKLFF
CDR3nt: TGTGCCAGTACAGGTCAATCTAATGAAAAACTGTTTTTT
len: 13
j_gene: TRBJ1-4
abundance: -
d_gene: -
v_gene: TRBV6-1

CDR3aa: CASRDRGDGELFF
CDR3nt: TGCGCCAGCAGGGACAGGGGCGACGGGGAGCTGTTTTTT
len: 13
j_gene: TRBJ2-2
abundance: once
d_gene: TRBD1
v_gene: TRBV10-2

CDR3aa: CASSPVYNQPQHF
CDR3nt: TGCGCCAGCAGCCCCGTTTACAATCAGCCCCAGCATTTT
len: 13
j_gene: TRBJ1-5
abundance: -
d_gene: -
v_gene: TRBV5-1

CDR3aa: CASSLLSFLNTEAFF
CDR3nt: TGTGCCAGCAGTTTGTTAAGTTTTTTGAACACTGAAGCTTTCTTT
len: 15
j_gene: TRBJ1-1
abundance: -
d_gene: -
v_gene: TRBV27

CDR3aa: CASSPRDLGGTSYEQYF
CDR3nt: TGTGCCAGCAGCCCCAGAGACCTCGGGGGCACGTCCTACGAGCAGTACTTC
len: 17
j_gene: TRBJ2-7
abundance: many
d_gene: -
v_gene: TRBV4-2

CDR3aa: CASSPEGEITEAFF
CDR3nt: TGCGCCAGCAGTCCCGAGGGAGAGATCACTGAAGCTTTCTTT
len: 14
j_gene: TRBJ1-1
abundance: -
d_gene: -
v_gene: TRBV23-1

CDR3aa: CASSFQFGTEAFF
CDR3nt: TGTGCCAGCAGTTTCCAGTTCGGAACTGAAGCTTTCTTT
len: 13
j_gene: TRBJ1-1
abundance: few
d_gene: -
v_gene: TRBV28

CDR3aa: CASSLSGLHGYTF
CDR3nt: TGTGCCAGCAGTTTATCAGGTTTGCATGGCTACACCTTC
len: 13
j_gene: TRBJ1-2
abundance: -
d_gene: -
v_gene: TRBV27

CDR3aa: CASSPGSSGNTIYF
CDR3nt: TGTGCCAGCTCACCAGGCAGCTCTGGAAACACCATATATTTT
len: 14
j_gene: TRBJ1-3
abundance: -
d_gene: -
v_gene: TRBV18

CDR3aa: CASSRTSGNTIYF
CDR3nt: TGCGCCAGCAGTAGAACCTCTGGAAACACCATATATTTT
len: 13
j_gene: TRBJ1-3
abundance: -
d_gene: -
v_gene: TRBV5-1

CDR3aa: CASSLDRVKAYNEQFF
CDR3nt: TGTGCCAGCAGCCTTGACAGGGTCAAGGCCTACAATGAGCAGTTCTTC
len: 16
j_gene: TRBJ2-1
abundance: -
d_gene: TRBD1
v_gene: TRBV7-6

CDR3aa: CASSPPRSSYNEQFF
CDR3nt: TGCGCCAGCAGCCCCCCACGGAGCTCCTACAATGAGCAGTTCTTC
len: 15
j_gene: TRBJ2-1
abundance: few
d_gene: -
v_gene: TRBV5-1

CDR3aa: CASSLPLVPYEQYF
CDR3nt: TGTGCCAGCAGCCTTCCCCTGGTGCCCTACGAGCAGTACTTC
len: 14
j_gene: TRBJ2-7
abundance: -
d_gene: -
v_gene: TRBV28

CDR3aa: CASSSTDREKSEQYF
CDR3nt: TGCGCCAGCAGCTCGACGGACAGGGAAAAGAGCGAGCAGTACTTC
len: 15
j_gene: TRBJ2-7
abundance: -
d_gene: TRBD1
v_gene: TRBV5-1

CDR3aa: CASSQGGRERNTIYF
CDR3nt: TGCGCCAGCAGCCAAGGGGGAAGGGAGAGGAACACCATATATTTT
len: 15
j_gene: TRBJ1-3
abundance: -
d_gene: -
v_gene: TRBV4-1